This T cell receptor beta chain was documented in a study of human T cells and chemical hapten exposure. Time point defined: patch test 2, 6 weeks after DPC sensitization. Indicated treatment: therapeutic diphenylcyclopropenone sensitization with weekly scalp DPC. A single record per CDR3 protein comes from TCRdb applying MiXCR to the RACE reads. The repertoire includes about 69,000 distinct CDR3 sequences, 10% of them detected once, and 6.8% sits in the top ten. Per germline, CDR1 LGHNA and CDR2 YNFKEQ. The CDR3 length is 12 residues. Trimming cost V 1 base and J 7 bases, with 5 bases left between them.

The rearrangement uses TRBV4-2 and TRBJ2-1; no clear D. This clonotype was sampled from a woman aged 45-65 years with alopecia areata. Some clones in this sample may be carry-over from other donors' samples. The sample consisted of whole blood, taken in connection with sensitization to the hapten diphenylcyclopropenone (DPC). CDR3 DNA: TGTGCCAGCAGCCAAGTGAGGAATGAGCAGTTCTTC. Amino acid sequence: CASSQVRNEQFF.